A single count supports the clone carrying this T cell receptor beta chain. Its antigen remains unknown. V lost 1 base and J lost 5; bases outside the gene matches: 11. Looked up from germline, CDR1 is SQVTM and CDR2 is ANQGSEA. This CDR3 spans 16 amino acids. Produced via immunoSEQ multiplex PCR; TCRdb's table is partial and in-frame only. The table has tens of thousands of clones, roughly four fifths seen once; the top ten hold around 3.1%. Sample numbers ranged from 1 to 8 per patient, encompassing pretreatment and on-treatment collections. This entry belongs to a study of PD-L1 blockade in urothelial cancer. The wider study: Patients began atezolizumab, 1,200 mg intravenously every 3 weeks, in about 2014. Study-level points and caveats: Those with durable benefit had larger increases in tumor-associated blood clones at 3 weeks. Better progression-free and overall survival followed lower pretreatment blood clonality.

The chain couples TRBV29-1 to TRBJ2-7; the match to TRBD2 covers 10 bases. Sequencing used PBMCs, obtained around atezolizumab (anti-PD-L1) treatment. This receptor was taken from a man in his 70s with urothelial cancer. CDR3 residues: CSVEGTSSGSRDEQYF. The DNA of the CDR3 is TGCAGCGTTGAAGGGACGTCTAGCGGGAGTAGAGACGAGCAGTACTTC.